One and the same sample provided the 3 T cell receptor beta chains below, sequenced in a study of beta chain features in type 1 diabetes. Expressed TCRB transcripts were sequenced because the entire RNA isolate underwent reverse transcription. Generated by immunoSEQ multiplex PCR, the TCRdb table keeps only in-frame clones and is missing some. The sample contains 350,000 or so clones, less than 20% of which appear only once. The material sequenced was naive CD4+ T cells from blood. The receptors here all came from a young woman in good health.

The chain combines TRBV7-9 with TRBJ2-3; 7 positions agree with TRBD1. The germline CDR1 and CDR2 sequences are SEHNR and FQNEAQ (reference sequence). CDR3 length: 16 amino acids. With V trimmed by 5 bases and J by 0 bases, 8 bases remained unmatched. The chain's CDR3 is CASSRVRGRSTDTQYF. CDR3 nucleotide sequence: TGTGCCAGCAGCCGTGTCAGGGGGAGAAGCACAGATACGCAGTATTTT.

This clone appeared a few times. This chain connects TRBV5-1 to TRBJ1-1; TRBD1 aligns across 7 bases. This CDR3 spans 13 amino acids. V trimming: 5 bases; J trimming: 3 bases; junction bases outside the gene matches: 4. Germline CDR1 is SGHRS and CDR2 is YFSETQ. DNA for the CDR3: TGCGCCAGCAGTCACAGGGGAGACACTGAAGCTTTCTTT. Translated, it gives CASSHRGDTEAFF.

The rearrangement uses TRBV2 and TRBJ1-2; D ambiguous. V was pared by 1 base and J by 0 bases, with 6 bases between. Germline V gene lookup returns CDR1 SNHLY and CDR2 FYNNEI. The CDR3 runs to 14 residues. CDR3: CASSEGASNYGYTF. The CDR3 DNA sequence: TGTGCCAGCAGTGAAGGGGCGTCTAACTATGGCTACACCTTC.